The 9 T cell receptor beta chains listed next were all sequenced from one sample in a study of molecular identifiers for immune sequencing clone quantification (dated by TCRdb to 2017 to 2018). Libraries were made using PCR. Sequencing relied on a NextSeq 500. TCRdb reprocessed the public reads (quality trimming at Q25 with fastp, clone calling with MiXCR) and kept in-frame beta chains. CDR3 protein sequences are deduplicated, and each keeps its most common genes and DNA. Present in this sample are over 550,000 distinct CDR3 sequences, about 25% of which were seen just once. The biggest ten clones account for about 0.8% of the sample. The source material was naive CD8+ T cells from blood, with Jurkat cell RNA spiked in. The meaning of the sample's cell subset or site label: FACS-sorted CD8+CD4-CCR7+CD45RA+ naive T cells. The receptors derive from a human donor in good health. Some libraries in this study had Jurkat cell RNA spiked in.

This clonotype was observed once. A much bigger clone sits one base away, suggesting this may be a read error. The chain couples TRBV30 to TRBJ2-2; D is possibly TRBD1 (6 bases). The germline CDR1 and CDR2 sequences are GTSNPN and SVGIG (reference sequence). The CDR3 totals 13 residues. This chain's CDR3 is CAWSEGVTGELSF. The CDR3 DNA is TGTGCCTGGAGCGAGGGGGTCACCGGGGAGCTGTCTTTT.

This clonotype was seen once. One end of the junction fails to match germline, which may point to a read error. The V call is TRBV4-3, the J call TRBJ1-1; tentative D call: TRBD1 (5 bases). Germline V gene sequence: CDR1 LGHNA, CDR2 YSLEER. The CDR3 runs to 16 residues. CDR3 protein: CASSQEGGTVDPEALF. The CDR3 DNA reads TGCGCCAGCAGCCAAGAAGGCGGGACGGTAGATCCTGAAGCTCTCTTT.

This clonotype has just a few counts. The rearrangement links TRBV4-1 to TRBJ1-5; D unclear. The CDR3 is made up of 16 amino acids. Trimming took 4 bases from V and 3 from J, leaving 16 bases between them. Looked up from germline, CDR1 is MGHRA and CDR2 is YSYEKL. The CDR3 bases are TGCGCCAGCAGCCCACACCCCCTAGCTTACAATCAGCCCCAGCATTTT. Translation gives CASSPHPLAYNQPQHF.

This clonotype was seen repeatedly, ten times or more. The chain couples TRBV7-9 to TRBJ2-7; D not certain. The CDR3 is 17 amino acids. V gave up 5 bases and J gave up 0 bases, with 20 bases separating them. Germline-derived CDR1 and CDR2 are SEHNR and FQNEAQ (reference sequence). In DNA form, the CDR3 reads TGTGCCAGCAGCCATGGGTCGGACGGCTGGAGCTCCTACGAGCAGTACTTC. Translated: CASSHGSDGWSSYEQYF.

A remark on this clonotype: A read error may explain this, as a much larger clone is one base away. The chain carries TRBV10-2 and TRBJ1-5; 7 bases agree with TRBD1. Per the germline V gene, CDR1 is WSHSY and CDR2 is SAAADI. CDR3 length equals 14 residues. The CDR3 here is CDSNTGQSNQPQHF. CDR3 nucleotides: TGCGACAGCAATACGGGACAGTCCAATCAGCCCCAGCATTTT.

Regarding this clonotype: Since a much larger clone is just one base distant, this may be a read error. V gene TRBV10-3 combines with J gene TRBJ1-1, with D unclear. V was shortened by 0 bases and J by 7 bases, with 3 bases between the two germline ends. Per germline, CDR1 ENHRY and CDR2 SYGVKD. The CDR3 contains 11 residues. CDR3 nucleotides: TGTGCCATCAGTGAGTCATGTGAAGCTTTCTTT. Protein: CAISESCEAFF.

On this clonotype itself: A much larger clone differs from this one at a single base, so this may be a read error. The CDR3 sequence: CASSFGRGVSNQPQYF. In nucleotides, the CDR3 is TGTGCCAGCAGCTTCGGCAGGGGGGTTAGCAATCAGCCCCAGTATTTT. The V and J genes are TRBV7-8 and TRBJ1-5; TRBD1 might be the D (7 bases). Gene TRBJ2-3 matches the end of the DNA better, so the J call may be wrong. Germline CDR1 SGHVS, CDR2 FQNEAQ. The CDR3 spans 16 residues.

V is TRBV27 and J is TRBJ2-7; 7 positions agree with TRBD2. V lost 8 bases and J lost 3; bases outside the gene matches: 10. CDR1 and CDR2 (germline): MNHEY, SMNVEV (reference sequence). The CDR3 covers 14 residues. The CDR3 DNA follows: TGTGCCAGCCGAGGGGCTAGCGGTAGCTACGAGCAGTACTTC. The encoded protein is CASRGASGSYEQYF.

The CDR3: CASSLWTGAYEQYF. CDR3 DNA: TGCGCCAGCAGCCTCTGGACAGGGGCCTACGAGCAGTACTTC. The chain has TRBV5-1 and TRBJ2-7, with 9 bases identical to TRBD1. The CDR3 loop spans 14 amino acids. CDR1 and CDR2 from the germline V gene are SGHRS and YFSETQ. Germline trimming cut 4 bases from V and 2 bases from J; bases unmatched to any gene: 4.